Sequencing of this T cell receptor (beta chain) was carried out in a study of T cell changes during pregnancy in multiple sclerosis. The protocol was immunoSEQ multiplex PCR, while the TCRdb copy is restricted to in-frame clones and leaves out a portion. The sample yields approximately 84,000 clones, over 85% seen once. The germline V gene has CDR1 SGHDT and CDR2 YYEEEE. The CDR3 has 14 amino acids. The chain employs TRBV5-6 and TRBJ2-5; TRBD1 matches at 7 bases. Gene TRBJ2-7 matches the end of the DNA better, so the J call may be wrong. The sample was peripheral blood, taken in the second trimester of pregnancy. The source of this sequence is a female donor in good health, enrolled as a control in a pregnancy study. CDR3 nucleotides: TGTGCCAGCAGCTCAGACAGGGTCCAATACGAGCAGTACTTC. Its translation is CASSSDRVQYEQYF.